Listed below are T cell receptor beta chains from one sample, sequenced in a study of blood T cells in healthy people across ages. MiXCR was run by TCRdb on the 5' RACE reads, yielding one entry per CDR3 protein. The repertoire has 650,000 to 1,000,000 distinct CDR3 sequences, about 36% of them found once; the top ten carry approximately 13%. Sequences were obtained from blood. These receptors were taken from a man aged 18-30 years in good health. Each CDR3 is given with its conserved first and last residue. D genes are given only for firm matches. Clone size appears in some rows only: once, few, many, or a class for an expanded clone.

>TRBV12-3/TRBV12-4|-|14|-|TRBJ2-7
TGTGCCAGCAGTTTGAGACTAGGAACCTACGAGCAGTACTTC
CASSLRLGTYEQYF
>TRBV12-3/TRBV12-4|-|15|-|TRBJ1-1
TGTGCCAGCAGCCGGATTACAGGAGGAGGGACTGAAGCTTTCTTT
CASSRITGGGTEAFF
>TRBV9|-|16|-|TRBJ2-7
TGTGCCAGCAGCGTAGTAGACGGTGGAGGGTACAATGAGCAGTACTTC
CASSVVDGGGYNEQYF
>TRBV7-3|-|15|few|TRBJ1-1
TGTGCCAGCAGCTTAGAAGGGGTTCCGAACACTGAAGCTTTCTTT
CASSLEGVPNTEAFF
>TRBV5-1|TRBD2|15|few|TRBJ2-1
TGCGCCAGCAGCCCGCGGGTAGCGGGGGGTACTGAGCAGTTCTTC
CASSPRVAGGTEQFF
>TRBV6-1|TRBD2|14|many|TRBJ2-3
TGTGCCAACGTAGCGGGGGGCAGCACAGATACGCAGTATTTT
CANVAGGSTDTQYF
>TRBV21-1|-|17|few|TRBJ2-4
TGTGCCAGCAGCAAATCTAAGAGGGGTGAGGCCAAAAACATTCAGTACTTC
CASSKSKRGEAKNIQYF
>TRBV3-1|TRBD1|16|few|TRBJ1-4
TGTGCCAGCAGCCTCCGAGGGACAGGTGGTAATGAAAAACTGTTTTTT
CASSLRGTGGNEKLFF
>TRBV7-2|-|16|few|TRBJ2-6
TGTGCCAGCAGCTTAGCCGGGATCGCTGGGGCCAACGTCCTGACTTTC
CASSLAGIAGANVLTF
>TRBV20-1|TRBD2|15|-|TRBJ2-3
TGCAGTGCTATTGAACTAGCGGGAACCACAGATACGCAGTATTTT
CSAIELAGTTDTQYF
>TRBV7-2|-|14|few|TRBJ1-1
TGTGCCAGCAGCTTAGTTGAAGGTGAAACTGAAGCTTTCTTT
CASSLVEGETEAFF
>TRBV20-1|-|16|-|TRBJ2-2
TGCAGTGCTAGATCCGACGGAGGGGGAGGCACCGGGGAGCTGTTTTTT
CSARSDGGGGTGELFF
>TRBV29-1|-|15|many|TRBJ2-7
TGCAGCGTTGAAGGGGACGGAGAGAGCTCCTACGAGCAGTACTTC
CSVEGDGESSYEQYF
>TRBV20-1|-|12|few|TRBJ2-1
TGCAGTGCTAGGGTCAGTTACAATGAGCAGTTCTTC
CSARVSYNEQFF
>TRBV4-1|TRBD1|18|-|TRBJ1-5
TGCGCCAGCAGCCGCCTCGGGACAGGGAGAGGGGACAATCAGCCCCAGCATTTT
CASSRLGTGRGDNQPQHF
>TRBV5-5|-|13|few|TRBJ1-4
TGTGCCAGCAGCTTGGTACTCGATGAAAAACTGTTTTTT
CASSLVLDEKLFF
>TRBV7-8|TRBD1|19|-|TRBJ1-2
TGTGCCAGCAGCTTAGCCCGTGCCGGACAGGGAATTTCTAACTATGGCTACACCTTC
CASSLARAGQGISNYGYTF
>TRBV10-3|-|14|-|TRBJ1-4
TGTGCCATCAGGGACACAGCAACTAGTGAAAAACTGTTTTTT
CAIRDTATSEKLFF
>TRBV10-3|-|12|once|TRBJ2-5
TGTGCCATCAGTGAGCCGTGGGAGACCCAGTACTTC
CAISEPWETQYF
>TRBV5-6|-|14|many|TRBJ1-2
TGTGCCAGCAGCTTCGGGGGGCGAAACTATGGCTACACCTTC
CASSFGGRNYGYTF
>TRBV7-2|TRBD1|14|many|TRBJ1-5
TGTGCCAGCAGCTCCGGGACAGGGAATCAGCCCCAGCATTTT
CASSSGTGNQPQHF
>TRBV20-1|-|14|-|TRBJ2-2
TGCAGTGCTAGAGATTTCTATGTCACCGGGGAGCTGTTTTTT
CSARDFYVTGELFF
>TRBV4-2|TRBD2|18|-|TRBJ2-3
TGTGCCAGCAGCCAAGAGCCAGCTAGCGGTTATACCACAGATACGCAGTATTTT
CASSQEPASGYTTDTQYF
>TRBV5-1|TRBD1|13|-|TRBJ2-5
TGCGCCAGCAGCTCCCAGGGGGATGGTGAGCAGTACTTC
CASSSQGDGEQYF
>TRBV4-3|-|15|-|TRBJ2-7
TGCGCCAGCAGCCAAGACAGGGGAGGGGGGAGCGAGCAGTACTTC
CASSQDRGGGSEQYF